This T cell receptor beta chain was identified during a study of control samples from healthy donors and cancer patients. Germline assignment: CDR1 SGHTS and CDR2 YDEGEE. The CDR3 length is 15 residues. V lost 3 bases to trimming and J lost 6 bases; unmatched junction nucleotides: 6. Assay used: immunoSEQ multiplex PCR; TCRdb lists only in-frame clones, some missing. The sample shows about 83,000 clones, about nine tenths of them seen only once. This receptor was identified in a man between 45 and 60 years old in good health. Sequencing was performed on blood. The chain has TRBV5-8 and TRBJ2-2, with 9 bases lining up with TRBD1. The DNA of the CDR3 is TGTGCCAGCAGCTCGGGACAGGGAAGAGCCGGGGAGCTGTTTTTT. Protein sequence: CASSSGQGRAGELFF.